The sample holds many counts of the clone carrying this TCR beta chain. Its matching antigen is unknown. The sample is drawn from a study of T cells after yellow fever vaccination. General study points: Abundant bulk-derived clonotypes could contaminate FACS-sorted repertoires.

In TCRdb, the 5' RACE reads were re-called with MiXCR into one record per CDR3 protein. The sample contains some 600,000 distinct CDR3 sequences, about 17% of which appear only once. The CDR3 totals 16 residues. Per the germline V gene, CDR1 is SGHRS and CDR2 is YFSETQ. Trimming cost V 7 bases and J 5 bases; bases outside gene matches: 12. The TCR comes from a man between 18 and 35 years old who received the YFV17D yellow fever vaccine. This chain links TRBV5-1 with TRBJ2-3; 11 bases are shared with TRBD2. Here the sequenced sample was PBMCs, taken about 5 days after the first yellow fever vaccination. CDR3 DNA: TGCGCCAGCCGCCCGGGTAGCGGGGGGGCCGGAGATACGCAGTATTTT. Protein sequence: CASRPGSGGAGDTQYF.